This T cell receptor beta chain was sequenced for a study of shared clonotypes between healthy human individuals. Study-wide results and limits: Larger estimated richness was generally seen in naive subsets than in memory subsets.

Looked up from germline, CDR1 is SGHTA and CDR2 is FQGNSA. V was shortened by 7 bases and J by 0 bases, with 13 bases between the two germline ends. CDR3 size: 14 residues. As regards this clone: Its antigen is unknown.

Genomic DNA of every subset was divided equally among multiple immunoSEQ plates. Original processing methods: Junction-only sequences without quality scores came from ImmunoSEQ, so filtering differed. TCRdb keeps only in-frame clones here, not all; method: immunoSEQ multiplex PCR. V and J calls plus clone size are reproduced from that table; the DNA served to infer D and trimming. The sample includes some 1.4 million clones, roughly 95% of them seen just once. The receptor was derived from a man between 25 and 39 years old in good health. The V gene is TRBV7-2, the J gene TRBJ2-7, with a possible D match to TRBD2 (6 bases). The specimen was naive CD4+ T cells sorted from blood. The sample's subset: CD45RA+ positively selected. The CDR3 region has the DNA TGTGCCAGCACCCGGATCGGGAGCTCCTACGAGCAGTACTTC. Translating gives CASTRIGSSYEQYF.